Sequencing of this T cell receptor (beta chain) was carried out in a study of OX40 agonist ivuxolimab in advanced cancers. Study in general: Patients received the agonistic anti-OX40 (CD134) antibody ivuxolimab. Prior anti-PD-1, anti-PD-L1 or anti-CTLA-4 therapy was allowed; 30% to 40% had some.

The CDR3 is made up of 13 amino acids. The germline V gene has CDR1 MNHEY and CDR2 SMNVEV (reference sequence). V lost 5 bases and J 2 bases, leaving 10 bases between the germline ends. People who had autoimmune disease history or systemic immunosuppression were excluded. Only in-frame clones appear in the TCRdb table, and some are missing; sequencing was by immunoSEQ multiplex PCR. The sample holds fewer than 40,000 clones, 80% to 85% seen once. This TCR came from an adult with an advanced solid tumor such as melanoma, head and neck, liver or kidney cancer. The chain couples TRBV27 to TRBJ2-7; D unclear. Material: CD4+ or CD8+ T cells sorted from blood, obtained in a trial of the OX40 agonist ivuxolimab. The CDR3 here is CASSPVGPYEQYF. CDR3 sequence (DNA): TGTGCCAGCAGTCCCGTAGGACCCTACGAGCAGTACTTC.